One T cell receptor (beta chain) is described in this entry. This sample is part of a study of blood T cell repertoires in COVID-19. In the study overall: Sources were T cells, B-cell-depleted T cells, or PBMCs; the material itself was cDNA or gDNA.

Profiling relied on immunoSEQ multiplex PCR, and the TCRdb table lists in-frame clones only, not all of them. The sample shows 160,000 or so clones, about four fifths of them seen only once. The sequence came from a man between 60 and 75 years old with acute or convalescent COVID-19. Sequences were obtained from peripheral blood.

In nucleotides, the CDR3 is TGTGCCAGCAGCTTAGCGTCCGCAGGGAACACTGAAGCTTTCTTT. Protein product: CASSLASAGNTEAFF. The chain links TRBV7-8 to TRBJ1-1, with no clear D. V was shortened by 0 bases and J by 1 base, with 9 bases between the two germline ends. This CDR3 contains 15 residues. Germline V gene sequence: CDR1 SGHVS, CDR2 FQNEAQ.